A selection of T cell receptor beta chains follows, all from one sample in a study of metastatic and nonmetastatic thyroid tumors. MiXCR re-clonotyped the PCR reads for TCRdb. This table has several thousand clones, around 29% appearing once. Sequencing was done on a sample of adjacent normal tissue. The receptor source for this set is a male donor with papillary thyroid cancer or a benign thyroid nodule (not recorded which). Some clones in this sample may be carry-over from other donors' samples. Both conserved end residues are part of each CDR3. D genes are given only for firm matches. Size is stated for part of the rows, as once, few or many counts, or as a class when the clone is expanded.

len: 15
abundance: -
j_gene: TRBJ2-7
d_gene: TRBD1
v_gene: TRBV20-1
CDR3aa: CSATKSGTVSYEQYF
CDR3nt: TGCAGTGCTACGAAATCCGGGACAGTATCCTACGAGCAGTACTTC

len: 12
abundance: many
j_gene: TRBJ1-4
d_gene: -
v_gene: TRBV6-1
CDR3aa: CASSEAGGKLFF
CDR3nt: TGTGCCAGCAGTGAAGCAGGGGGGAAACTGTTTTTT

len: 13
abundance: -
j_gene: TRBJ2-7
d_gene: TRBD2
v_gene: TRBV19
CDR3aa: CASSSGSSYEQYF
CDR3nt: TGTGCCAGTAGTAGCGGGAGCTCCTACGAGCAGTACTTC

len: 16
abundance: -
j_gene: TRBJ2-5
d_gene: -
v_gene: TRBV5-6
CDR3aa: CASSWRGLGYQETQYF
CDR3nt: TGTGCCAGCAGCTGGCGGGGGCTAGGGTACCAAGAGACCCAGTACTTC

len: 15
abundance: -
j_gene: TRBJ2-3
d_gene: TRBD2
v_gene: TRBV18
CDR3aa: CASSRSGIGSDTQYF
CDR3nt: TGTGCCAGCTCACGTAGCGGGATCGGCTCAGATACGCAGTATTTT

len: 18
abundance: -
j_gene: TRBJ2-7
d_gene: TRBD2
v_gene: TRBV10-3
CDR3aa: CAISGQTSGAPFSYEHYF
CDR3nt: TGTGCCATCAGTGGACAGACTAGCGGTGCCCCGTTCTCCTACGAGCATTACTTC

len: 15
abundance: many
j_gene: TRBJ1-2
d_gene: -
v_gene: TRBV19
CDR3aa: CASSQDHTANYGYTF
CDR3nt: TGTGCCAGTAGTCAGGACCACACGGCCAACTATGGCTACACCTTC

len: 12
abundance: -
j_gene: TRBJ2-1
d_gene: TRBD2
v_gene: TRBV6-6
CDR3aa: CASSYSGDEQFF
CDR3nt: TGTGCCAGCAGTTACAGCGGGGATGAGCAGTTCTTC

len: 16
abundance: medium-sized
j_gene: TRBJ2-1
d_gene: TRBD1
v_gene: TRBV7-2
CDR3aa: CASSLVEQGAFYEQFF
CDR3nt: TGTGCCAGCAGCTTAGTTGAGCAGGGGGCGTTTTATGAGCAGTTCTTC

len: 15
abundance: -
j_gene: TRBJ2-5
d_gene: -
v_gene: TRBV7-2
CDR3aa: CASSLEYLRQETQYF
CDR3nt: TGTGCCAGCAGCTTAGAGTACTTGCGGCAAGAGACCCAGTACTTC

len: 17
abundance: -
j_gene: TRBJ2-3
d_gene: TRBD2
v_gene: TRBV20-1
CDR3aa: CSARDLLAGWDADTQYF
CDR3nt: TGCAGTGCTAGAGATCTTCTAGCGGGGTGGGACGCAGATACGCAGTATTTT

len: 18
abundance: few
j_gene: TRBJ2-7
d_gene: TRBD2
v_gene: TRBV6-5
CDR3aa: CASSSLRVSGGQSYEQYF
CDR3nt: TGTGCCAGCAGTTCCCTCCGGGTTAGCGGGGGGCAATCCTACGAGCAGTACTTC

len: 14
abundance: -
j_gene: TRBJ2-3
d_gene: -
v_gene: TRBV7-9
CDR3aa: CASSLIATTDTQYF
CDR3nt: TGTGCCAGCAGCTTAATAGCTACCACAGATACGCAGTATTTT

len: 14
abundance: -
j_gene: TRBJ1-2
d_gene: TRBD1
v_gene: TRBV29-1
CDR3aa: CSVVGDRGLYGYTF
CDR3nt: TGCAGCGTTGTTGGGGACAGGGGACTCTATGGCTACACCTTC

len: 15
abundance: -
j_gene: TRBJ1-1
d_gene: -
v_gene: TRBV11-2
CDR3aa: CASSLDPGGNTEAFF
CDR3nt: TGTGCCAGCAGCTTAGATCCGGGGGGCAACACTGAAGCTTTCTTT

len: 15
abundance: few
j_gene: TRBJ1-5
d_gene: TRBD1
v_gene: TRBV28
CDR3aa: CATRLGQGFNQPQHF
CDR3nt: TGTGCCACCCGATTGGGACAGGGGTTCAATCAGCCCCAGCATTTT

len: 12
abundance: many
j_gene: TRBJ2-7
d_gene: TRBD1
v_gene: TRBV6-1
CDR3aa: CASRGQGYEQYF
CDR3nt: TGTGCCAGCCGGGGACAGGGGTACGAGCAGTACTTC

len: 15
abundance: few
j_gene: TRBJ2-6
d_gene: -
v_gene: TRBV27
CDR3aa: CASRAAAAGANVLTF
CDR3nt: TGTGCCAGCAGAGCGGCAGCGGCTGGGGCCAACGTCCTGACTTTC

len: 12
abundance: medium-sized
j_gene: TRBJ2-5
d_gene: -
v_gene: TRBV5-1
CDR3aa: CASSSNQETQYF
CDR3nt: TGCGCCAGCAGCTCTAACCAAGAGACCCAGTACTTC

len: 15
abundance: -
j_gene: TRBJ1-5
d_gene: TRBD1
v_gene: TRBV20-1
CDR3aa: CSARVQGRGNQPQHF
CDR3nt: TGCAGTGCTAGAGTACAGGGGAGAGGCAATCAGCCCCAGCATTTT

len: 14
abundance: large
j_gene: TRBJ2-7
d_gene: TRBD1
v_gene: TRBV6-1
CDR3aa: CASSEQGASYEQYF
CDR3nt: TGTGCCAGCAGTGAACAGGGGGCATCCTACGAGCAGTACTTC

len: 14
abundance: few
j_gene: TRBJ2-7
d_gene: TRBD2
v_gene: TRBV27
CDR3aa: CASSYKRESYEQYF
CDR3nt: TGTGCCAGCAGTTATAAGCGGGAATCTTACGAGCAGTACTTC

len: 16
abundance: -
j_gene: TRBJ1-3
d_gene: -
v_gene: TRBV11-3
CDR3aa: CASSFEGGHSGNTIYF
CDR3nt: TGTGCCAGCAGCTTTGAGGGGGGCCACTCTGGAAACACCATATATTTT

len: 12
abundance: -
j_gene: TRBJ2-7
d_gene: -
v_gene: TRBV6-2/TRBV6-3
CDR3aa: CASSPGTLEQYF
CDR3nt: TGTGCCAGCAGTCCCGGGACCCTCGAGCAGTACTTC

len: 11
abundance: -
j_gene: TRBJ1-5
d_gene: -
v_gene: TRBV6-1
CDR3aa: CASRAFWPQHF
CDR3nt: TGTGCCAGCAGGGCCTTTTGGCCCCAGCATTTT

len: 14
abundance: -
j_gene: TRBJ1-2
d_gene: -
v_gene: TRBV28
CDR3aa: CASSLVSGLWGYTF
CDR3nt: TGTGCCAGCAGTTTAGTTAGCGGGCTATGGGGCTACACCTTC

len: 14
abundance: medium-sized
j_gene: TRBJ1-2
d_gene: -
v_gene: TRBV18
CDR3aa: CASSPIWAGIGYTF
CDR3nt: TGTGCCAGCTCACCGATTTGGGCAGGGATAGGCTACACCTTC

len: 16
abundance: -
j_gene: TRBJ2-5
d_gene: TRBD2
v_gene: TRBV20-1
CDR3aa: CSARDLRGGGEETQYF
CDR3nt: TGCAGTGCTAGAGATTTGCGGGGGGGAGGCGAAGAGACCCAGTACTTC

len: 14
abundance: large
j_gene: TRBJ2-3
d_gene: TRBD2
v_gene: TRBV24-1
CDR3aa: CATSDRGVTDTQYF
CDR3nt: TGTGCCACCAGTGATCGGGGGGTAACAGATACGCAGTATTTT

len: 18
abundance: -
j_gene: TRBJ1-5
d_gene: TRBD1
v_gene: TRBV7-2
CDR3aa: CASSLAVQGASGNQPQHF
CDR3nt: TGTGCCAGCAGCTTAGCGGTACAGGGGGCAAGTGGCAATCAGCCCCAGCATTTT

len: 14
abundance: -
j_gene: TRBJ2-1
d_gene: -
v_gene: TRBV20-1
CDR3aa: CSARDLLSYNEQFF
CDR3nt: TGCAGTGCTAGAGATCTCCTCTCCTACAATGAGCAGTTCTTC

len: 14
abundance: -
j_gene: TRBJ1-4
d_gene: -
v_gene: TRBV20-1
CDR3aa: CSARSLHHNEKLSF
CDR3nt: TGCAGTGCTAGATCCCTGCATCATAATGAAAAACTGTCTTTT

len: 14
abundance: medium-sized
j_gene: TRBJ2-1
d_gene: -
v_gene: TRBV20-1
CDR3aa: CSASSGLLYNEQFF
CDR3nt: TGCAGTGCCAGTAGCGGATTACTCTACAATGAGCAGTTCTTC

len: 14
abundance: -
j_gene: TRBJ2-5
d_gene: -
v_gene: TRBV7-9
CDR3aa: CASSSPSGWETQYF
CDR3nt: TGTGCCAGCAGCTCCCCCAGCGGGTGGGAGACCCAGTACTTC

len: 17
abundance: many
j_gene: TRBJ2-1
d_gene: TRBD1
v_gene: TRBV3-1
CDR3aa: CASSHPPGTGKLNEQFF
CDR3nt: TGTGCCAGCAGCCATCCCCCCGGGACAGGCAAACTCAATGAGCAGTTCTTC

len: 11
abundance: few
j_gene: TRBJ1-1
d_gene: TRBD1
v_gene: TRBV10-3
CDR3aa: CAISADRGAFF
CDR3nt: TGTGCCATCAGCGCGGACAGGGGAGCTTTCTTT

len: 14
abundance: medium-sized
j_gene: TRBJ2-7
d_gene: TRBD1
v_gene: TRBV5-5
CDR3aa: CASSRDSSSYEQYF
CDR3nt: TGTGCCAGCAGTAGGGACAGTAGCTCCTACGAGCAGTACTTC

len: 14
abundance: -
j_gene: TRBJ1-2
d_gene: -
v_gene: TRBV20-1
CDR3aa: CSARAEGRNYGYTF
CDR3nt: TGCAGTGCTAGAGCTGAGGGGCGCAACTATGGCTACACCTTC

len: 13
abundance: medium-sized
j_gene: TRBJ1-1
d_gene: -
v_gene: TRBV6-1
CDR3aa: CASRTLGADEAFF
CDR3nt: TGTGCCAGCAGGACTTTGGGGGCGGACGAAGCTTTCTTT

len: 15
abundance: few
j_gene: TRBJ1-5
d_gene: TRBD1
v_gene: TRBV7-9
CDR3aa: CASSPRTGGGQPQHF
CDR3nt: TGTGCCAGCAGCCCAAGGACAGGGGGGGGTCAGCCCCAGCATTTT

len: 17
abundance: medium-sized
j_gene: TRBJ1-5
d_gene: -
v_gene: TRBV6-6
CDR3aa: CASSYPPGGDGDQPQHF
CDR3nt: TGTGCCAGCAGTTACCCCCCCGGGGGGGACGGCGATCAGCCCCAGCATTTT

len: 12
abundance: -
j_gene: TRBJ2-2
d_gene: -
v_gene: TRBV12-3/TRBV12-4
CDR3aa: CASSSNGGELFF
CDR3nt: TGTGCCAGCAGTTCTAACGGCGGGGAGCTGTTTTTT

len: 14
abundance: few
j_gene: TRBJ2-2
d_gene: TRBD2
v_gene: TRBV5-1
CDR3aa: CASAPTSGTGELFF
CDR3nt: TGCGCCAGCGCCCCTACTAGCGGCACCGGGGAGCTGTTTTTT

len: 15
abundance: few
j_gene: TRBJ1-5
d_gene: -
v_gene: TRBV28
CDR3aa: CASSFDGASNQPQHF
CDR3nt: TGTGCCAGCAGTTTCGACGGGGCGAGCAATCAGCCCCAGCATTTT

len: 14
abundance: medium-sized
j_gene: TRBJ1-1
d_gene: -
v_gene: TRBV18
CDR3aa: CASSPGLLNTEAFF
CDR3nt: TGTGCCAGCTCACCGGGACTCCTGAACACTGAAGCTTTCTTT

len: 18
abundance: few
j_gene: TRBJ1-1
d_gene: -
v_gene: TRBV6-2/TRBV6-3
CDR3aa: CASSYVQIQGRLDTEAFF
CDR3nt: TGTGCCAGCAGTTACGTACAGATTCAGGGGCGGTTGGACACTGAAGCTTTCTTT

len: 14
abundance: -
j_gene: TRBJ2-7
d_gene: -
v_gene: TRBV6-2/TRBV6-3
CDR3aa: CDIRPPGQSYELYF
CDR3nt: TGTGACATCAGGCCCCCAGGACAATCCTACGAGCTGTACTTC

len: 13
abundance: many
j_gene: TRBJ2-7
d_gene: -
v_gene: TRBV24-1
CDR3aa: CATSPGDLYEQYF
CDR3nt: TGTGCCACCAGCCCAGGGGACCTCTACGAGCAGTACTTC

len: 15
abundance: -
j_gene: TRBJ2-2
d_gene: -
v_gene: TRBV11-3
CDR3aa: CASSWGDSNTGELFF
CDR3nt: TGTGCCAGCAGCTGGGGGGACTCGAACACCGGGGAGCTGTTTTTT

len: 17
abundance: -
j_gene: TRBJ1-2
d_gene: -
v_gene: TRBV25-1
CDR3aa: CASPQCRRGPFNYGYTF
CDR3nt: TGTGCCAGCCCCCAATGTCGCAGGGGCCCTTTTAACTATGGCTACACCTTC

len: 14
abundance: -
j_gene: TRBJ2-5
d_gene: -
v_gene: TRBV6-1
CDR3aa: CASTYLGYQETQYF
CDR3nt: TGTGCCAGCACCTATTTGGGATACCAAGAGACCCAGTACTTC

len: 15
abundance: medium-sized
j_gene: TRBJ2-1
d_gene: TRBD1
v_gene: TRBV5-1
CDR3aa: CASRRPGQPTNEQFF
CDR3nt: TGCGCCAGCAGACGACCGGGACAGCCTACCAATGAGCAGTTCTTC

len: 15
abundance: -
j_gene: TRBJ1-2
d_gene: -
v_gene: TRBV11-3
CDR3aa: CASSPGGGSNYGYTF
CDR3nt: TGTGCCAGCAGCCCGGGCGGGGGCAGTAACTATGGCTACACCTTC

len: 15
abundance: -
j_gene: TRBJ2-7
d_gene: TRBD2
v_gene: TRBV7-2
CDR3aa: CASSPRGGSTYEQYF
CDR3nt: TGTGCCAGCAGTCCCCGGGGCGGGAGTACCTACGAGCAGTACTTC

len: 16
abundance: -
j_gene: TRBJ1-3
d_gene: -
v_gene: TRBV6-1
CDR3aa: CASSDPKGGAGNTIYF
CDR3nt: TGTGCCAGCAGTGACCCCAAGGGGGGGGCTGGAAACACCATATATTTT